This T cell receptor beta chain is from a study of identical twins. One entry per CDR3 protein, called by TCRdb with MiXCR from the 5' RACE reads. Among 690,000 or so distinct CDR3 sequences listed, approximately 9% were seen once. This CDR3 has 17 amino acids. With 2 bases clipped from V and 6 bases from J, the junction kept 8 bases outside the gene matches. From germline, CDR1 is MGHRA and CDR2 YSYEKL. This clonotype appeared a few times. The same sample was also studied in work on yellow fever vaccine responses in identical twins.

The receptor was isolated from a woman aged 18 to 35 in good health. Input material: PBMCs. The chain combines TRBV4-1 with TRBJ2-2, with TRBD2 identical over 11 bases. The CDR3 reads CASSQFSGGASAGELFF. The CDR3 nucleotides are TGCGCCAGCAGCCAATTTAGCGGGGGGGCCAGCGCCGGGGAGCTGTTTTTT.